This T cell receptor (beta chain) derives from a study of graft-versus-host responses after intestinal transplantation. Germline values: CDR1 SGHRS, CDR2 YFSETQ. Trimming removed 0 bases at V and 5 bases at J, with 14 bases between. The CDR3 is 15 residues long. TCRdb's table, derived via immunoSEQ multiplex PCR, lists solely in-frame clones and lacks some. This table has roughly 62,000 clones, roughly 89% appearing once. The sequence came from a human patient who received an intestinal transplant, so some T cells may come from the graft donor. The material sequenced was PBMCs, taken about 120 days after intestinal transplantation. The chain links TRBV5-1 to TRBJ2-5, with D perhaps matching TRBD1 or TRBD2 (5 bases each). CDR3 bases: TGCGCCAGCAGCTTGGTTCCTGCAGAGGGGGAGACCCAGTACTTC. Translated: CASSLVPAEGETQYF.